These 14 T cell receptor beta chains were sequenced from one sample in a study of regulatory T cells in long-lasting Graves disease. Stated time point: newly diagnosed GD, antithyroid drugs for less than 3 months. There was RNA extracted from PBMCs, and the TCR library was made from it. With iRepertoire HTBI primers and Arm-PCR of CDR3 regions, TCR beta libraries were built. MiXCR, run by TCRdb on the multiplex PCR reads, gives a single entry per CDR3 protein. The table lists approximately 300,000 distinct CDR3 sequences, 18% of them singletons. This sample comprised peripheral blood mononuclear cells (PBMCs), obtained at new diagnosis, from a patient treated with antithyroid drugs. The receptors stem from a female donor with Graves disease.

The sample holds a few counts of this clonotype. The chain couples TRBV5-1 to TRBJ2-5, with D hard to call. Germline V gene lookup returns CDR1 SGHRS and CDR2 YFSETQ. This CDR3 is built from 16 residues. The V and J ends lost 4 bases and 1 base respectively, with 17 bases between them. The CDR3 loop is CASSGRVVESQETQYF. The DNA of the CDR3 is TGCGCCAGCAGCGGCCGGGTGGTAGAGAGCCAAGAGACCCAGTACTTC.

This clonotype was seen many times. The rearrangement joins TRBV19 to TRBJ1-6, with 9 bases that match TRBD1. The V gene's germline CDR1 is LNHDA and CDR2 SQIVND (reference sequence). J was trimmed by 0 bases and V by 5 bases; bases with no gene match: 5. The CDR3 is 17 residues long. This chain's CDR3 is CASSRGQGSSYNSPLHF. CDR3 bases: TGTGCCAGTAGTCGAGGACAGGGGAGCTCCTATAATTCACCCCTCCACTTT.

This clonotype was recorded many times. This chain joins TRBV10-1 and TRBJ1-5, with D unresolved. CDR3 length: 19 amino acids. V was trimmed by 4 bases and J by 0 bases, leaving 22 bases between them. Looked up from germline, CDR1 is WNHNN and CDR2 is SYGVQD (reference sequence). CDR3 in DNA: TGCGCCAGCAGTGGTGGAGGTGAGCACGATAAACTTAGCAATCAGCCCCAGCATTTT. Protein: CASSGGGEHDKLSNQPQHF.

The rearrangement joins TRBV3-1 to TRBJ2-1; TRBD2 matches 7 bases. The CDR3 runs 13 residues. After removal of 4 bases from V and 6 bases from J, the junction contained 3 bases not matched to a gene. Germline-derived CDR1 and CDR2 are LGHDT and YNNKEL (reference sequence). CDR3: CASSRGTINEQFF. The CDR3 nucleotides read TGTGCCAGCAGCCGAGGGACTATCAATGAGCAGTTCTTC.

This clonotype was observed many times. V gene TRBV29-1 combines with J gene TRBJ2-7; 12 nucleotides align to TRBD2. Germline trimming cut 4 bases from V and 6 bases from J; bases unmatched to any gene: 10. The germline CDR1 and CDR2 sequences are SQVTM and ANQGSEA. This CDR3 comprises 15 residues. The CDR3 spells CSVGRGLAGSTEQYF. CDR3 DNA sequence: TGCAGCGTTGGACGTGGACTAGCGGGATCCACCGAGCAGTACTTC.

This clonotype was counted ten times or more. The chain uses TRBV28 and TRBJ2-6; D might be TRBD2 (6 bases). This CDR3 has 14 residues. Germline CDR1 reads MDHEN; CDR2 reads SYDVKM. V lost 8 bases and J lost 4, with 12 bases in between. CDR3 coding DNA: TGTGCCAGCGCGAGGGAGGCCGGGGCCAACGTCCTGACTTTC. Its translation: CASAREAGANVLTF. Supplemented by reference TRBV28 and TRBJ2-6, the full variable domain reads DVKVTQSSRYLVKRTGEKVFLECVQDMDHENMFWYRQDPGLGLRLIYFSYDVKMKEKGDIPEGYSVSREKKERFSLILESASTNQTSMYLCASAREAGANVLTFGAGSRLTVL.

This clonotype has only a few counts. A read error likely explains this, since a far larger clone differs by one base. V is TRBV7-9 and J is TRBJ2-1; D unresolved. This CDR3 comprises 11 residues. CDR1 is SEHNR and CDR2 is FQNEAQ in the germline V gene (reference sequence). CDR3 in amino acids: CASSFQETQHF. The DNA for the CDR3 is TGTGCCAGCAGCTTCCAGGAGACCCAGCACTTC.

This clonotype was seen ten or more times. This rearrangement joins TRBV10-2 to TRBJ2-1, with 12 bases that match TRBD1. Germline CDR1 is WSHSY and CDR2 is SAAADI. The CDR3 is made up of 15 amino acids. V shed 8 bases, J shed 8 bases, and the junction held 10 bases outside the gene matches. The CDR3 here is CASGSGTGGMDEQFF. The CDR3 bases are TGCGCCAGCGGCTCCGGGACAGGGGGCATGGATGAGCAGTTCTTC.

This clonotype was observed a few times. This chain connects TRBV18 to TRBJ1-2; D is perhaps TRBD1 (5 bases). Trimming pared 5 bases from V and 2 bases from J, leaving 15 bases between. The CDR3 spans 15 residues. The V gene's germline CDR1 is KGHSH and CDR2 LQKENI. The chain's CDR3 is CASSKVGASNYGYTF. The DNA for the CDR3 is TGTGCCAGCTCAAAAGTCGGGGCATCGAACTATGGCTACACCTTC.

This clonotype was counted a few times. The J gene is TRBJ2-1, the V gene TRBV19; 8 nucleotides line up with TRBD2. CDR1 is LNHDA, CDR2 SQIVND, per germline (reference sequence). The ends lost 3 bases at V and 4 bases at J; junction bases unmatched: 5. This CDR3 region has 15 residues. For the CDR3, the DNA is TGTGCCAGTAGTATCAGAGGACTAGCTTACAATGAGCAGTTCTTC. As protein: CASSIRGLAYNEQFF.

In this sample, this clonotype turned up many times. V gene TRBV7-2 combines with J gene TRBJ2-7; 11 nucleotides agree with TRBD2. J was trimmed by 2 bases and V by 2 bases; bases with no gene match: 2. Germline-derived CDR1 and CDR2 are SGHTA and FQGNSA. The CDR3 has 15 amino acids. CDR3 amino acids: CASSLPGLAAYEQYF. The CDR3 coding sequence is TGTGCCAGCAGCTTACCGGGACTAGCGGCCTACGAGCAGTACTTC.

A word on this clonotype: Possible read error: a much larger clone is one base away. This sequence joins TRBV6-1 and TRBJ1-6, with D possibly TRBD1 on 5 matching bases. Trimming removed 7 bases at V and 10 bases at J, with 14 bases between. CDR1 is MNHNS, CDR2 SASEGT, per germline. The CDR3 has 13 residues. CDR3 region: CASMPATGSPLHF. The CDR3 nucleotides are TGTGCCAGCATGCCCGCTACAGGATCACCCCTCCACTTT.

A note on this clonotype: A read error may account for a junction end that differs from germline. The chain has TRBV20-1 and TRBJ2-1, with unresolved D. The germline V gene has CDR1 DFQATT and CDR2 SNEGSKA (reference sequence). The CDR3 contains 13 residues. The CDR3 sequence: CSASPAPYNGQFF. Written as DNA, the CDR3 is TGCAGTGCTTCCCCCGCGCCCTACAATGGGCAGTTCTTC.

This clonotype has ten or more counts. The chain is built from TRBV6-2 or TRBV6-3 and TRBJ2-4; a possible D gene is TRBD1 (6 bases). Trimming stripped 2 bases from V and 1 base from J, with 18 bases between. The CDR3 has 18 amino acids. Germline CDR1 MNHEY, CDR2 SVGEGT. CDR3 loop: CASSYRAGDEEAKNIQYF. CDR3 sequence (DNA): TGTGCCAGCAGTTACCGGGCAGGGGATGAAGAGGCCAAAAACATTCAGTACTTC.